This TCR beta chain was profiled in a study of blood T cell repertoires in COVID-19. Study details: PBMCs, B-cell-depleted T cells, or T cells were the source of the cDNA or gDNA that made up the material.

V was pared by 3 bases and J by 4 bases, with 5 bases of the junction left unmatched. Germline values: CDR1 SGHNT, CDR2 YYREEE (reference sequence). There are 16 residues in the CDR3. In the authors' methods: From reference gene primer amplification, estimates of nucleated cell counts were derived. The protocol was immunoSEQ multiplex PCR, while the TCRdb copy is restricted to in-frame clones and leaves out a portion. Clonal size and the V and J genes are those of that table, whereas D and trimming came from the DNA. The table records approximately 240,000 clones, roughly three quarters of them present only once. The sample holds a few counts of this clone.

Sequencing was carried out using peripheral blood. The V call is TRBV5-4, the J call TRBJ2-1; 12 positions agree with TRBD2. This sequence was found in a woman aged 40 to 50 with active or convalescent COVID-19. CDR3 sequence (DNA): TGTGCCAGCAGCTCCCCACTAGCGGGGGGTTACAATGAGCAGTTCTTC. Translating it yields CASSSPLAGGYNEQFF.